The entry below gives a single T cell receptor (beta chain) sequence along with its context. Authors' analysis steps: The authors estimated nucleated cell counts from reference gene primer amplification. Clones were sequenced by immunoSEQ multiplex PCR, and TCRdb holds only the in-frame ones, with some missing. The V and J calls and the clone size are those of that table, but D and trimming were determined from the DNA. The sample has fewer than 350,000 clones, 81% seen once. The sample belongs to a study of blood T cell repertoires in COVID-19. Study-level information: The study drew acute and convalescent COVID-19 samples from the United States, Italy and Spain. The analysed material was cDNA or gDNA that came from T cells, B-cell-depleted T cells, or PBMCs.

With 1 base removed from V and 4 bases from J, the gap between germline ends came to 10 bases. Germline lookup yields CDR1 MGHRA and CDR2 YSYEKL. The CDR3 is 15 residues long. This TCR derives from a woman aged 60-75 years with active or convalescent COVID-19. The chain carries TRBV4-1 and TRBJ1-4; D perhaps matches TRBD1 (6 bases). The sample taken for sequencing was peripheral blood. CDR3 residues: CASSQGRGINEKLFF. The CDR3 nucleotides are TGCGCCAGCAGCCAAGGCAGGGGTATTAATGAAAAACTGTTTTTT.